Presented here are 28 T cell receptor beta chains from one specimen sequenced in a study of blood T cell dynamics during melanoma immunotherapy. Indicated time point: week 3, after first cycle of checkpoint inhibitor. Generated by immunoSEQ multiplex PCR, the TCRdb table keeps only in-frame clones and is missing some. The sample consists of 15,000 or so clones, approximately 88% of them appearing once. Sequenced here: blood, sampled from a patient treated with checkpoint blockade. The receptors stem from a human donor with melanoma.

The chain carries TRBV7-6 and TRBJ2-2; 7 bases align to TRBD2. Per germline, CDR1 SGHVS and CDR2 FNYEAQ. V dropped 0 bases and J dropped 1; count of bases not matched to a gene: 2. CDR3 length: 16 amino acids. The CDR3: CASSLAPGGNTGELFF. DNA for the CDR3: TGTGCCAGCAGCTTAGCGCCGGGAGGGAACACCGGGGAGCTGTTTTTT. The complete variable domain, with remaining parts taken from reference TRBV7-6 and TRBJ2-2, reads GAGVSQSPRYKVTKRGQDVALRCDPISGHVSLYWYRQALGQGPEFLTYFNYEAQQDKSGLPNDRFSAERPEGSISTLTIQRTEQRDSAMYRCASSLAPGGNTGELFFGEGSRLTVL.

There are a few counts of this clone. This chain uses TRBV5-1 with TRBJ1-1, with D possibly matching TRBD1 (5 bases). V was clipped by 4 bases and J by 0 bases, with 13 bases between them. The CDR3 contains 15 residues. Germline values: CDR1 SGHRS, CDR2 YFSETQ. The CDR3 DNA reads as TGCGCCAGCAGCGTGATGGGGACTATGAACACTGAAGCTTTCTTT. Its protein is CASSVMGTMNTEAFF.

The chain uses TRBV18 and TRBJ2-4; the D is unclear. V lost 0 bases and J lost 0, with 12 bases in between. The CDR3 is made up of 17 amino acids. Germline V lookup: CDR1 KGHSH, CDR2 LQKENI. This CDR3 reads CASSPPRATLAKNIQYF. The CDR3 DNA is TGTGCCAGCTCACCACCGCGAGCGACTTTAGCCAAAAACATTCAGTACTTC.

V gene TRBV5-6 combines with J gene TRBJ2-3; a possible D gene is TRBD1 (5 bases). V was cut by 4 bases and J by 1 base, with 16 bases left in between. There are 16 residues in the CDR3. The germline gives CDR1 SGHDT, CDR2 YYEEEE. In nucleotides, the CDR3 is TGTGCCAGCAGCCAAAGGGGTGTTAGAGGCACAGATACGCAGTATTTT. Translation gives CASSQRGVRGTDTQYF.

The chain joins TRBV10-1 to TRBJ1-2; D unclear. V gave up 7 bases and J gave up 3 bases, with 18 bases separating them. Germline values: CDR1 WNHNN, CDR2 SYGVQD (reference sequence). CDR3 length: 15 amino acids. Here the CDR3 reads CASIKKGGLDYGYTF. The CDR3 bases are TGCGCCAGCATTAAGAAGGGAGGTCTGGACTATGGCTACACCTTC.

This clone was recorded only once. The chain links TRBV7-8 to TRBJ2-7; 7 bases are a match to TRBD1. Trimming at V came to 1 base and at J to 7 bases, leaving 13 bases not matched to a gene. Germline V gene lookup returns CDR1 SGHVS and CDR2 FQNEAQ. This CDR3 has 16 amino acids. As DNA, the CDR3 is TGTGCCAGCAGCTTAGAAAGACAGGGCCCCCTGGGGGAGCAGTACTTC. This gives the protein CASSLERQGPLGEQYF. The whole variable domain, filled in from reference TRBV7-8 and TRBJ2-7, reads GAGVSQSPRYKVAKRGQDVALRCDPISGHVSLFWYQQALGQGPEFLTYFQNEAQLDKSGLPSDRFFAERPEGSVSTLKIQRTQQEDSAVYLCASSLERQGPLGEQYFGPGTRLTVT.

The chain joins TRBV5-5 to TRBJ2-1; perhaps TRBD2 as D (5 bases). The CDR3 consists of 15 residues. The germline CDR1 and CDR2 sequences are SGHKS and YYEKEE (reference sequence). The V end lost 3 bases, the J end lost 6 bases, and 16 bases lay between the germline ends. The DNA of the CDR3 is TGTGCCAGCAGCTATCTAGCCAACGTGGCCAATGAGCAGTTCTTC. Its translation: CASSYLANVANEQFF.

The chain links TRBV7-8 to TRBJ2-2; D is ambiguous. The V and J ends lost 4 bases and 5 bases respectively, with 14 bases between them. The CDR3 runs 15 residues. CDR1 is SGHVS, CDR2 FQNEAQ, per germline. CDR3 sequence (DNA): TGTGCCAGCAGCTCGTTTATTCATGTTACCGGGGAGCTGTTTTTT. It codes for CASSSFIHVTGELFF.

The chain couples TRBV29-1 to TRBJ2-7; D call uncertain. V shed 0 bases and J shed 3 bases, with 3 bases lying between them. Germline CDR1 is SQVTM and CDR2 is ANQGSEA. The CDR3 consists of 11 residues. The CDR3 sequence: CSVEENYEQYF. DNA for the CDR3: TGCAGCGTTGAAGAGAACTACGAGCAGTACTTC.

The chain has TRBV29-1 and TRBJ1-4; 11 positions match TRBD1. The CDR3 is made up of 13 amino acids. The V gene's germline CDR1 is SQVTM and CDR2 ANQGSEA. J gave up 6 bases and V 6 bases, and 3 bases lay outside the gene matches. The CDR3, as DNA: TGCAGCGTGGGGACAGGGGGTGATGAAAAACTGTTTTTT. Translating gives CSVGTGGDEKLFF.

The chain recombines TRBV5-6 with TRBJ2-7; possible D gene TRBD1, 6 bases. The germline V gene encodes CDR1 SGHDT and CDR2 YYEEEE. The CDR3 extends over 15 amino acids. With 3 bases removed from V and 1 base from J, the gap between germline ends came to 14 bases. Here the CDR3 DNA reads TGTGCCAGCAGCTGGACAGCCTTGGCATCCTACGAGCAGTACTTC. Protein product: CASSWTALASYEQYF.

V and J are TRBV5-5 and TRBJ2-7, with 7 bases matching TRBD1. This CDR3 spans 16 amino acids. CDR1 SGHKS and CDR2 YYEKEE come from the germline V gene (reference sequence). The V and J ends lost 4 bases and 0 bases, in that order; junction bases with no gene match: 10. The CDR3 sequence is CASSPYYRDSSYEQYF. DNA of the CDR3: TGTGCCAGCAGCCCGTACTACCGGGACAGCTCCTACGAGCAGTACTTC.

Comments on this clone: A junction end diverges from the germline sequence, so it may reflect a read error. This rearrangement joins TRBV28 to TRBJ2-5; D remains unclear. The J call is doubtful: the DNA matches TRBJ2-7 better. In germline, CDR1 is MDHEN, CDR2 SYDVKM. The CDR3 covers 14 residues. The CDR3 sequence: CATSDLFDLYEQYF. In nucleotides, the CDR3 is TGTGCCACCAGTGACCTCTTCGACCTGTACGAGCAGTACTTC.

This chain links TRBV19 with TRBJ2-2, with D perhaps matching TRBD1 (5 bases). The germline CDR1 and CDR2 sequences are LNHDA and SQIVND (reference sequence). V gave up 7 bases and J gave up 6 bases, with 18 bases separating them. The CDR3 sequence is 15 residues long. In nucleotides, the CDR3 is TGTGCCAGTATCGCAGGACATAGCCTGCCCGGGGAGCTGTTTTTT. Translation gives CASIAGHSLPGELFF.

This clone showed up just a few times. This chain links TRBV6-1 with TRBJ2-7, with 12 bases aligning to TRBD1. V trimming: 5 bases; J trimming: 6 bases; junction bases outside the gene matches: 8. The CDR3 length is 15 residues. Germline V gene lookup returns CDR1 MNHNS and CDR2 SASEGT. The CDR3 bases are TGTGCCAGCAGTCCCGGGACAGGGGGCCTTTTCGAGCAGTACTTC. This gives the protein CASSPGTGGLFEQYF.

This sequence joins TRBV7-2 and TRBJ1-6; tentative D call: TRBD1 (6 bases). The V end was cut by 5 bases, the J end by 4 bases, with 15 bases between. CDR1 and CDR2 (germline): SGHTA, FQGNSA. The CDR3 length is 16 residues. The CDR3 bases are TGTGCCAGCAGCGAAAGGGGGGGGTTATATAATTCACCCCTCCACTTT. This translates into CASSERGGLYNSPLHF.

This chain joins TRBV30 and TRBJ1-2, with no clear D. Between the trimmed V and J ends, which lost 1 base and 0 bases, there was a span of 9 bases. There are 14 residues in the CDR3. Germline lookup yields CDR1 GTSNPN and CDR2 SVGIG (reference sequence). The CDR3 reads CAWSDGQANYGYTF. CDR3 sequence (DNA): TGTGCCTGGAGTGATGGCCAAGCTAACTATGGCTACACCTTC.

The V call is TRBV13, the J call TRBJ1-3, with D unclear. CDR1 PRHDT and CDR2 FYEKMQ come from the germline V gene (reference sequence). Trimming removed 3 bases from V and 2 bases from J, with 11 bases in between. There are 15 residues in the CDR3. The CDR3 is CASSFLAGPGNTIYF. The DNA for the CDR3 is TGTGCCAGCAGCTTTTTGGCAGGCCCTGGAAACACCATATATTTT.

J is TRBJ2-1 and V is TRBV29-1; 10 bases match TRBD2. Germline values: CDR1 SQVTM, CDR2 ANQGSEA. There are 14 residues in the CDR3. V trimming: 6 bases; J trimming: 4 bases; junction bases outside the gene matches: 6. CDR3 amino acids: CSVVLAGAYNEQFF. CDR3 sequence (DNA): TGCAGCGTGGTTCTAGCGGGAGCTTACAATGAGCAGTTCTTC.

The rearrangement joins TRBV5-1 to TRBJ2-5, with D possibly matching TRBD2 (6 bases). CDR3 length: 14 residues. With 2 bases removed from V and 5 bases from J, the gap between germline ends came to 13 bases. Germline CDR1 reads SGHRS; CDR2 reads YFSETQ. DNA of the CDR3: TGCGCCAGCAGCTTCCGCTCAGGAGGGGAGACCCAGTACTTC. It yields the protein CASSFRSGGETQYF.

The table lists this clone with a few counts. This chain links TRBV27 with TRBJ1-3; D perhaps matches TRBD1 (6 bases). Trimming cost V 5 bases and J 0 bases, with 11 bases left between them. Germline-derived CDR1 and CDR2 are MNHEY and SMNVEV (reference sequence). The length of the CDR3 is 15 residues. The CDR3 DNA is TGTGCCAGCAGTCCAAACAGGGACTCTGGAAACACCATATATTTT. Its translation is CASSPNRDSGNTIYF.

The rearrangement uses TRBV28 and TRBJ1-6; tentative D call: TRBD1 (5 bases). V was pared by 2 bases and J by 7 bases, with 12 bases between. The CDR3 runs to 15 residues. From germline, CDR1 is MDHEN and CDR2 SYDVKM. Here the CDR3 reads CASSLGNYRNSPLHF. CDR3 nucleotides: TGTGCCAGCAGTTTAGGAAACTACAGGAATTCACCCCTCCACTTT.

V usage is TRBV19 and J usage is TRBJ2-7, with 7 bases matching TRBD1. The V segment lost 5 bases and the J segment 3 bases; nucleotides outside the gene matches: 7. This CDR3 has 14 residues. Germline V gene lookup returns CDR1 LNHDA and CDR2 SQIVND (reference sequence). As DNA, the CDR3 is TGTGCCAGTAGTCAACAGGGGACCGACTACGAGCAGTACTTC. Translating gives CASSQQGTDYEQYF. The whole variable domain, filled in from reference TRBV19 and TRBJ2-7, reads DGGITQSPKYLFRKEGQNVTLSCEQNLNHDAMYWYRQDPGQGLRLIYYSQIVNDFQKGDIAEGYSVSREKKESFPLTVTSAQKNPTAFYLCASSQQGTDYEQYFGPGTRLTVT.

This clone was observed once. This chain connects TRBV29-1 to TRBJ2-1; TRBD2 might be the D (5 bases). Trimming shortened V by 6 bases and J by 10 bases, and 13 bases separated the two germline ends. The CDR3 extends over 11 amino acids. Germline assignment: CDR1 SQVTM and CDR2 ANQGSEA. CDR3 sequence: CSVGEGSEQFF. In DNA form, the CDR3 reads TGCAGCGTCGGAGAAGGGAGCGAGCAGTTCTTC.

The gene calls are TRBV28 and TRBJ2-3; 7 nucleotides match TRBD1. J lost 2 bases, V lost 6 bases, and 5 bases had no gene match. This CDR3 has 14 residues. Germline CDR1 is MDHEN and CDR2 is SYDVKM. The DNA for the CDR3 is TGTGCCAGCAGAAGGGGGCAGGTCACAGATACGCAGTATTTT. The encoded protein is CASRRGQVTDTQYF.

The chain combines TRBV4-1 with TRBJ2-1; 7 bases are shared with TRBD2. The CDR3 is made up of 17 amino acids. V was clipped by 0 bases and J by 1 base; unmatched bases: 6. Germline V lookup: CDR1 MGHRA, CDR2 YSYEKL. As DNA, the CDR3 is TGCGCCAGCAGCCAAGATTTGGGGACTACATCCTACAATGAGCAGTTCTTC. This translates into CASSQDLGTTSYNEQFF.

The rearrangement links TRBV10-3 to TRBJ2-7, with 12 bases matching TRBD2. Trimming cost V 4 bases and J 0 bases; bases outside gene matches: 4. The CDR3 spans 16 residues. Germline V gives CDR1 ENHRY, CDR2 SYGVKD. CDR3 amino acids: CAISGTGLAGSYEQYF. CDR3 bases: TGTGCCATCAGTGGTACGGGACTAGCGGGCTCCTACGAGCAGTACTTC.

CDR3 bases: TGTGCCAGCAGCCGCGACCTTACGGAGGTGCAGTACTTC. Translating it yields CASSRDLTEVQYF. The V call is TRBV7-2, the J call TRBJ2-7; tentatively, D is TRBD2 (5 bases). This CDR3 has 13 residues. Trimming removed 5 bases from V and 9 bases from J, with 17 bases in between. The germline gives CDR1 SGHTA, CDR2 FQGNSA.